Listed here are 2 T cell receptor beta chains from one sample, sequenced in a study of T cells in Graves' hyperthyroidism and ophthalmopathy. TCR beta CDR3 regions were amplified from RNA. Researchers ran a first-round RT-PCR on the TCR CDR3 using the HTBI primer set. Each CDR3 protein is one row after TCRdb ran MiXCR on the multiplex PCR reads. Of about 410,000 distinct CDR3 sequences in the sample, 14% to 15% were seen once. Sequencing was done on a sample of blood. The origin of the receptors is a man aged 18-30 years with Graves' ophthalmopathy.

The sample holds many counts of this clonotype. This CDR3 is CASPQRGEADNEQYF. The CDR3 bases are TGTGCCAGCCCCCAACGAGGGGAGGCCGACAACGAGCAGTACTTC. The chain uses TRBV27 and TRBJ2-7; D is possibly TRBD2 (6 bases). There are 15 residues in the CDR3. The V end was cut by 8 bases, the J end by 5 bases, with 22 bases between. From germline, CDR1 is MNHEY and CDR2 SMNVEV (reference sequence).

The J gene is TRBJ2-7, the V gene TRBV19; 9 bases are shared with TRBD1. The V gene's germline CDR1 is LNHDA and CDR2 SQIVND (reference sequence). The CDR3 length is 16 residues. With 5 bases clipped from V and 2 bases from J, the junction kept 10 bases outside the gene matches. CDR3 nucleotide sequence: TGTGCCAGTAGTCCATTGCCGGGACAGGGACCCTACGAGCAGTACTTC. Amino acids: CASSPLPGQGPYEQYF.